This T cell receptor beta chain was captured by sequencing in a study of cytomegalovirus exposure and HLA in healthy donors. PCR involved 60 Vbeta and 13 Jbeta primers. Some clones are missing from TCRdb's copy, which holds only in-frame ones; the method was immunoSEQ multiplex PCR. The table lists 120,000 to 150,000 clones, around three quarters of them singletons. V lost 6 bases and J 4 bases, leaving 10 bases between the germline ends. This CDR3 has 13 residues. Germline CDR1 reads MDHEN; CDR2 reads SYDVKM. Sequenced material: PBMCs. The chain joins TRBV28 to TRBJ1-5, with a tentative D call TRBD1 (6 bases). This receptor was obtained from a man aged 40-50 years in good health and CMV-seropositive. The CDR3 bases are TGTGCCAGCAGCCAAGGGGGAAATCAGCCCCAGCATTTT. This sequence encodes CASSQGGNQPQHF.